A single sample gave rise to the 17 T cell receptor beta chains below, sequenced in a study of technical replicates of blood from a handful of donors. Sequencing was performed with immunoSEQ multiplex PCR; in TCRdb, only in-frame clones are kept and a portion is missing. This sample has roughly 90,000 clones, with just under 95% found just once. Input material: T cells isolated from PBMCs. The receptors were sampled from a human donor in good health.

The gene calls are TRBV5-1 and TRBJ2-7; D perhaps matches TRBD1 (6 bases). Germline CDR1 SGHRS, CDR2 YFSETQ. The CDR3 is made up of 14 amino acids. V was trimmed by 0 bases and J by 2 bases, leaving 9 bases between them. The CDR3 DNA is TGCGCCAGCAGCTTGGGGACAGCAACCTACGAGCAGTACTTC. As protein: CASSLGTATYEQYF.

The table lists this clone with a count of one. The CDR3 loop reads CASSYSTPNRGEQYF. The CDR3 nucleotides read TGTGCCAGCAGTTACTCGACCCCTAACAGGGGCGAGCAGTACTTC. V and J are TRBV6-6 and TRBJ2-7, with 7 bases fitting TRBD1. V trimming: 0 bases; J trimming: 6 bases; junction bases outside the gene matches: 8. The germline V gene has CDR1 MNHNY and CDR2 SVGAGI (reference sequence). The CDR3 sequence is 15 residues long.

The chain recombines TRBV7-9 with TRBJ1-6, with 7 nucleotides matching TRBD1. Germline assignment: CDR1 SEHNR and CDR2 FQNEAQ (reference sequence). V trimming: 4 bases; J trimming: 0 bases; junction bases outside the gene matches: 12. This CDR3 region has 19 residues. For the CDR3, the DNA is TGTGCCAGCAGCTCCGCGGGACAGAGGATAAGCTCCTATAATTCACCCCTCCACTTT. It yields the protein CASSSAGQRISSYNSPLHF. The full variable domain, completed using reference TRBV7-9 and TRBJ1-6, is DTGVSQNPRHKITKRGQNVTFRCDPISEHNRLYWYRQTLGQGPEFLTYFQNEAQLEKSRLLSDRFSAERPKGSFSTLEIQRTEQGDSAMYLCASSSAGQRISSYNSPLHFGNGTRLTVT.

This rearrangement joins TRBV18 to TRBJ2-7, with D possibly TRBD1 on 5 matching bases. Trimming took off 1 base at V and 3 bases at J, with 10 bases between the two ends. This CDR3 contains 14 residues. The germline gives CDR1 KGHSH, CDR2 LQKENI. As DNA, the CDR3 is TGTGCCAGCTCACCACAGGGGCCCATCTACGAGCAGTACTTC. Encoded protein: CASSPQGPIYEQYF. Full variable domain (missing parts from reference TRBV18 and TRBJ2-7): NAGVMQNPRHLVRRRGQEARLRCSPMKGHSHVYWYRQLPEEGLKFMVYLQKENIIDESGMPKERFSAEFPKEGPSILRIQQVVRGDSAAYFCASSPQGPIYEQYFGPGTRLTVT.

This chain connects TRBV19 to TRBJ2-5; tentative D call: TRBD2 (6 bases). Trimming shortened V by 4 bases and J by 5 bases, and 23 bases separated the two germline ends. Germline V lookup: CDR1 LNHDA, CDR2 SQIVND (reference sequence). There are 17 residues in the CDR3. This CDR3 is CASSKAGRGRLRETQYF. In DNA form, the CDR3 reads TGTGCCAGTAGTAAGGCGGGTAGAGGGAGGTTGAGGGAGACCCAGTACTTC.

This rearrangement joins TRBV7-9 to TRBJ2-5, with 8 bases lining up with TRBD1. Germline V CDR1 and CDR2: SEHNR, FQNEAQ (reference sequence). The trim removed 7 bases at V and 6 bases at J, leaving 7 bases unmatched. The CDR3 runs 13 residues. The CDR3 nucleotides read TGTGCCAGCACCACAGGGGGTATGAAGACCCAGTACTTC. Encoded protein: CASTTGGMKTQYF.

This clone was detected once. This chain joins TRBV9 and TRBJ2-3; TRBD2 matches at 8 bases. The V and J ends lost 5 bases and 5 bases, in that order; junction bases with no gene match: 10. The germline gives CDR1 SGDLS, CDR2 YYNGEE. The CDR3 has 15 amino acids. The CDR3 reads CASSPGGGRLDTQYF. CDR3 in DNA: TGTGCCAGCAGTCCTGGGGGCGGGAGGTTAGATACGCAGTATTTT. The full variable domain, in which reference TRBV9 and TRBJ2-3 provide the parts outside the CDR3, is DSGVTQTPKHLITATGQRVTLRCSPRSGDLSVYWYQQSLDQGLQFLIQYYNGEERAKGNILERFSAQQFPDLHSELNLSSLELGDSALYFCASSPGGGRLDTQYFGPGTRLTVL.

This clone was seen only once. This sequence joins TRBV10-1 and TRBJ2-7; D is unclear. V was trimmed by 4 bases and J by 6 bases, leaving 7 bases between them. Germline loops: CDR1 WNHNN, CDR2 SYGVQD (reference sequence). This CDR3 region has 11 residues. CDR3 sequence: CASSGGFEQYF. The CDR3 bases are TGCGCCAGCAGTGGAGGCTTCGAGCAGTACTTC.

The chain's CDR3 is CASSLAGTGGNQPQHF. DNA for the CDR3: TGCGCCAGCAGCTTGGCAGGGACAGGGGGCAATCAGCCCCAGCATTTT. The chain carries TRBV5-1 and TRBJ1-5; TRBD1 agrees at 10 bases. Germline CDR1 and CDR2: SGHRS and YFSETQ. The CDR3 has 16 amino acids. V lost 0 bases to trimming and J lost 2 bases; unmatched junction nucleotides: 2.

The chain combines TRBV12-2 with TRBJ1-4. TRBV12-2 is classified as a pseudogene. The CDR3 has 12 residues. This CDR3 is CARVRGNEKLFF. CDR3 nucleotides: TGTGCAAGAGTGAGAGGGAATGAAAAACTGTTTTTT.

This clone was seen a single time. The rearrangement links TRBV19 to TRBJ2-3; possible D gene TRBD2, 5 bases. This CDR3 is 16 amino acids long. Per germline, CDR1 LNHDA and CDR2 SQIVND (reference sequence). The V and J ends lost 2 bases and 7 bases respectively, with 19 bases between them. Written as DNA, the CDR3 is TGTGCCAGTAGTATATCGGGCGGGTTGGATAGGAATACGCAGTATTTT. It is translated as CASSISGGLDRNTQYF.

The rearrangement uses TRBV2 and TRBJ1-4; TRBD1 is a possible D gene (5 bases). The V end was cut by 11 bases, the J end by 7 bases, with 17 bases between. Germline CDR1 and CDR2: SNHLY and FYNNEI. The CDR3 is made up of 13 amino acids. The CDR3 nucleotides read TGTGCCGGACGCAACGGGGGGGGTGAAAAACTGTTTTTT. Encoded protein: CAGRNGGGEKLFF.

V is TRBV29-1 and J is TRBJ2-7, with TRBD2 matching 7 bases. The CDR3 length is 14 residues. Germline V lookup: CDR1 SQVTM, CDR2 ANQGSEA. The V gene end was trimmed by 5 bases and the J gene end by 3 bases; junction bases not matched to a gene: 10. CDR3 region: CSVRPASGIYEQYF. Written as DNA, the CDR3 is TGCAGCGTTAGGCCCGCTAGCGGTATCTACGAGCAGTACTTC.

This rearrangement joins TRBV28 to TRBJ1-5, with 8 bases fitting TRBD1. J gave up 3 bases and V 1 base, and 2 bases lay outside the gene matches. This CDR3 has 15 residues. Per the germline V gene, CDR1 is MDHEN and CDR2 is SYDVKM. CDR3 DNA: TGTGCCAGCAGTTTATTGGACAGGGACAATCAGCCCCAGCATTTT. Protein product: CASSLLDRDNQPQHF. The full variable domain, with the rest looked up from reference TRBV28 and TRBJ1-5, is DVKVTQSSRYLVKRTGEKVFLECVQDMDHENMFWYRQDPGLGLRLIYFSYDVKMKEKGDIPEGYSVSREKKERFSLILESASTNQTSMYLCASSLLDRDNQPQHFGDGTRLSIL.

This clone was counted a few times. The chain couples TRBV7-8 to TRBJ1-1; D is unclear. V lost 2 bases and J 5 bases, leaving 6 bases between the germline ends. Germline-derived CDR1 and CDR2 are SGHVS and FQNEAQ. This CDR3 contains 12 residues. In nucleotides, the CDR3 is TGTGCCAGCAGCTTATTGTCAACTGAAGCTTTCTTT. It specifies CASSLLSTEAFF.

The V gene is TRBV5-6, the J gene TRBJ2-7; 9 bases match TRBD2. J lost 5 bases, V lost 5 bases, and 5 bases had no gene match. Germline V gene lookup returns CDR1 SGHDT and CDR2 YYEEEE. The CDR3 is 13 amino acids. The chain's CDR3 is CASRAGLANEQYF. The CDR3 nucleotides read TGTGCCAGCAGGGCTGGACTAGCGAACGAGCAGTACTTC.

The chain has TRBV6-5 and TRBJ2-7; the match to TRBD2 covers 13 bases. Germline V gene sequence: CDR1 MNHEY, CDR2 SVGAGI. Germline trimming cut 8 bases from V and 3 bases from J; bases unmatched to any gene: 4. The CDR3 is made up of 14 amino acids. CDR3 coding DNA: TGTGCCAGCCACGGACTAGCGGGAGTCTACGAGCAGTACTTC. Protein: CASHGLAGVYEQYF.